These 32 T cell receptor beta chains originate from one sample sequenced in a study of blood T cell repertoires in COVID-19. Assay used: immunoSEQ multiplex PCR; TCRdb lists only in-frame clones, some missing. The sample gives around 260,000 clones, approximately 83% of which show up once; 13% is in the top ten. Sequences were obtained from peripheral blood. The receptor source for this set is a human donor in a cohort sampled during active COVID-19.

This CDR3 reads CASSIPQGLYGYTF. The CDR3 DNA reads as TGTGCCAGTAGCATCCCACAGGGCCTCTATGGCTACACCTTC. The J gene is TRBJ1-2, the V gene TRBV19; tentatively, D is TRBD1 (6 bases). The V end lost 6 bases, the J end lost 4 bases, and 15 bases lay between the germline ends. Germline values: CDR1 LNHDA, CDR2 SQIVND (reference sequence). The CDR3 is 14 residues long.

This clone was seen a few times. The gene calls are TRBV4-3 and TRBJ1-1, with D possibly matching TRBD1 (6 bases). Germline V gene sequence: CDR1 LGHNA, CDR2 YSLEER. The CDR3 sequence is 14 residues long. Between the trimmed V and J ends, which lost 3 bases and 0 bases, there was a span of 8 bases. CDR3 protein: CASSQTGMNTEAFF. The DNA of the CDR3 is TGCGCCAGCAGCCAGACAGGCATGAACACTGAAGCTTTCTTT.

V and J are TRBV3-1 (or the pseudogene TRBV3-2) and TRBJ1-2, with D tentatively TRBD1 (6 bases). Trimming removed 4 bases from V and 2 bases from J, with 17 bases in between. Germline lookup yields CDR1 LGHDT and CDR2 YNNKEL (reference sequence). The CDR3 is 16 amino acids. CDR3 DNA: TGTGCCAGCAGCCGAGAAAGACAGGCGGAGAACTATGGCTACACCTTC. It codes for CASSRERQAENYGYTF.

The genes are TRBV28 and TRBJ2-7; TRBD2 matches 7 bases. This CDR3 region has 12 residues. CDR1 and CDR2 (germline): MDHEN, SYDVKM. After removal of 7 bases from V and 3 bases from J, the junction contained 3 bases not matched to a gene. The CDR3 DNA reads as TGTGCCAGCAAAACGGGGGGCTACGAGCAGTACTTC. Translation: CASKTGGYEQYF. Full variable domain (remainder filled in from reference TRBV28 and TRBJ2-7): DVKVTQSSRYLVKRTGEKVFLECVQDMDHENMFWYRQDPGLGLRLIYFSYDVKMKEKGDIPEGYSVSREKKERFSLILESASTNQTSMYLCASKTGGYEQYFGPGTRLTVT.

This chain links TRBV7-8 with TRBJ1-6, with D possibly matching TRBD1 (6 bases). V dropped 5 bases and J dropped 8 bases, with 16 bases sitting between them. The CDR3 totals 15 residues. CDR1 is SGHVS, CDR2 FQNEAQ, per germline. The CDR3 region is CASSPNNYRDSPLHF. The CDR3 DNA reads TGTGCCAGCAGCCCGAATAACTACAGGGATTCACCCCTCCACTTT.

This clone showed up just a few times. The chain carries TRBV3-1 (or the pseudogene TRBV3-2) and TRBJ1-2; possibly TRBD1 for D (5 bases). The germline V gene encodes CDR1 LGHDT and CDR2 YNNKEL (reference sequence). V was shortened by 1 base and J by 8 bases, with 14 bases between the two germline ends. This CDR3 has 14 amino acids. The CDR3: CASSQVQGMGGYTF. The CDR3 region has the DNA TGTGCCAGCAGCCAAGTGCAGGGTATGGGGGGCTACACCTTC.

This chain links TRBV5-1 with TRBJ2-1; 7 bases match TRBD2. There are 14 residues in the CDR3. Germline V CDR1 and CDR2: SGHRS, YFSETQ. Trimming removed 1 base from V and 9 bases from J; junction bases left unmatched: 7. The CDR3 protein is CASSLSAGGGEQFF. The CDR3 region has the DNA TGCGCCAGCAGCTTGTCGGCTGGGGGGGGTGAGCAGTTCTTC.

The chain has TRBV7-9 and TRBJ1-4; the match to TRBD1 covers 7 bases. V gave up 5 bases and J gave up 2 bases; unmatched junction bases: 2. The CDR3 is 14 residues long. Germline CDR1 is SEHNR and CDR2 is FQNEAQ (reference sequence). Here the CDR3 DNA reads TGTGCCAGCAGCCGCAGGGGGACTAATGAAAAACTGTTTTTT. Amino acids: CASSRRGTNEKLFF.

The J gene is TRBJ2-5, the V gene TRBV4-1, with D maybe TRBD2 (6 bases). The CDR3 consists of 16 residues. V was shortened by 0 bases and J by 4 bases, with 15 bases between the two germline ends. From germline, CDR1 is MGHRA and CDR2 YSYEKL. The CDR3 protein is CASSQEKRAEVETQYF. The CDR3 DNA follows: TGCGCCAGCAGCCAAGAGAAGCGGGCAGAGGTAGAGACCCAGTACTTC.

The V call is TRBV10-3, the J call TRBJ2-2; TRBD2 might be the D (5 bases). The germline gives CDR1 ENHRY, CDR2 SYGVKD. The CDR3 is 14 residues long. V lost 4 bases and J lost 7, with 13 bases in between. CDR3 in amino acids: CAISAQGSNGELFF. CDR3 DNA: TGTGCCATCAGTGCGCAAGGGAGTAACGGGGAGCTGTTTTTT.

The chain uses TRBV19 and TRBJ2-6, with D possibly TRBD2 on 5 matching bases. V was trimmed by 7 bases and J by 0 bases, leaving 10 bases between them. CDR1 LNHDA and CDR2 SQIVND come from the germline V gene (reference sequence). The CDR3 length is 15 residues. CDR3 bases: TGTGCCAGTATGACGGGGAGCTCTGGGGCCAACGTCCTGACTTTC. Encoded protein: CASMTGSSGANVLTF.

The rearrangement links TRBV20-1 to TRBJ1-5, with a weak D call TRBD1 (6 bases). This CDR3 has 14 residues. The germline gives CDR1 DFQATT, CDR2 SNEGSKA (reference sequence). Trimming stripped 3 bases from V and 4 bases from J, with 13 bases between. The CDR3, as DNA: TGCAGTGCTAGTACAGGGCAGGTAAATCAGCCCCAGCATTTT. This sequence encodes CSASTGQVNQPQHF.

This chain links TRBV19 with TRBJ1-5; 10 bases fit TRBD1. CDR1 is LNHDA, CDR2 SQIVND, per germline (reference sequence). The CDR3 loop spans 15 amino acids. The J segment lost 7 bases and the V segment lost 3 bases, leaving 6 bases of the junction unmatched. Here the CDR3 DNA reads TGTGCCAGTAGTATGGGACAGGGGAATTTGCAGCCCCAGCATTTT. It specifies CASSMGQGNLQPQHF. The whole variable domain, remainder taken from reference TRBV19 and TRBJ1-5, is DGGITQSPKYLFRKEGQNVTLSCEQNLNHDAMYWYRQDPGQGLRLIYYSQIVNDFQKGDIAEGYSVSREKKESFPLTVTSAQKNPTAFYLCASSMGQGNLQPQHFGDGTRLSIL.

This chain links TRBV6-5 with TRBJ2-1, with 14 bases lining up with TRBD2. Trimming removed 7 bases from V and 10 bases from J; junction bases left unmatched: 9. The CDR3 has 15 amino acids. The V gene's germline CDR1 is MNHEY and CDR2 SVGAGI. For the CDR3, the DNA is TGTGCCAGCAACAACATGGGACTAGCGGGAGACGAGCAGTTCTTC. The encoded protein is CASNNMGLAGDEQFF.

As concerns this clone: The junction does not match germline at one end; this may be a read error. The chain uses TRBV5-1 and TRBJ2-4; tentatively, D is TRBD2 (6 bases). Per germline, CDR1 SGHRS and CDR2 YFSETQ. The CDR3 extends over 16 amino acids. CDR3 DNA: TGCGCCAGCAGCTTTTCAGCGGGCCGGGCCAAAAATATTCAGTACTTC. Translation: CASSFSAGRAKNIQYF.

The chain links TRBV28 to TRBJ2-1; D may be TRBD2 (6 bases). In germline, CDR1 is MDHEN, CDR2 SYDVKM. The CDR3 runs 15 residues. The V and J ends lost 2 bases and 5 bases respectively, with 13 bases between them. The CDR3 region has the DNA TGTGCCAGCAGTTTAGGAGGGAGGCTCAACAATGAGCAGTTCTTC. Encoded protein: CASSLGGRLNNEQFF. Variable domain in full (rest from reference TRBV28 and TRBJ2-1): DVKVTQSSRYLVKRTGEKVFLECVQDMDHENMFWYRQDPGLGLRLIYFSYDVKMKEKGDIPEGYSVSREKKERFSLILESASTNQTSMYLCASSLGGRLNNEQFFGPGTRLTVL.

This rearrangement joins TRBV5-1 to TRBJ2-3; 12 bases are a match to TRBD2. The V gene end was trimmed by 2 bases and the J gene end by 6 bases; junction bases not matched to a gene: 10. This CDR3 has 17 residues. Germline V lookup: CDR1 SGHRS, CDR2 YFSETQ. CDR3 residues: CASSLGTSGPRADTQYF. CDR3 DNA sequence: TGCGCCAGCAGCTTAGGGACTAGCGGGCCGCGGGCGGATACGCAGTATTTT.

V is TRBV19 and J is TRBJ1-2; 7 bases fit TRBD1. CDR3 length: 14 residues. J was trimmed by 6 bases and V by 5 bases; bases with no gene match: 9. Germline V CDR1 and CDR2: LNHDA, SQIVND (reference sequence). CDR3 sequence (DNA): TGTGCCAGTAGTTCTCAGGGGACAGCCCATGGCTACACCTTC. It translates to CASSSQGTAHGYTF.

The genes are TRBV7-2 and TRBJ2-7; 12 bases agree with TRBD2. V lost 4 bases to trimming and J lost 3 bases; unmatched junction nucleotides: 7. CDR3 length: 16 amino acids. Germline V gene lookup returns CDR1 SGHTA and CDR2 FQGNSA. CDR3 protein: CASSSKTSGSIYEQYF. Here the CDR3 DNA reads TGTGCCAGCAGCTCCAAGACTAGCGGGAGTATCTACGAGCAGTACTTC.

The chain has TRBV5-8 and TRBJ1-5, with D unclear. The CDR3 consists of 14 residues. Germline V gives CDR1 SGHTS, CDR2 YDEGEE. The germline V and J ends were trimmed by 4 bases and 7 bases, with 15 bases remaining between them. The CDR3 sequence: CASSPDERRQPQHF. CDR3 nucleotide sequence: TGTGCCAGCAGCCCAGACGAGCGGCGGCAGCCCCAGCATTTT.

The chain recombines TRBV6-1 with TRBJ1-1; a weak D match, TRBD1 (5 bases). The CDR3 extends over 11 amino acids. Germline V gene lookup returns CDR1 MNHNS and CDR2 SASEGT. V gave up 3 bases and J gave up 10 bases, with 9 bases separating them. The CDR3 sequence: CASSEGRGAFF. The CDR3 DNA reads TGTGCCAGCAGTGAGGGGAGGGGAGCTTTCTTT.

Points on this clone: Other DNA sequences in the sample encode the same CDR3. This chain joins TRBV9 and TRBJ2-1, with D uncertain. CDR3 size: 13 residues. V was cut by 2 bases and J by 5 bases, with 8 bases left in between. Germline V gene sequence: CDR1 SGDLS, CDR2 YYNGEE. The CDR3 region is CASSVLSDNEQFF. CDR3 nucleotide sequence: TGTGCCAGCAGCGTCTTGTCGGACAATGAGCAGTTCTTC.

CDR3 protein: CASSSKGSSPAFF. CDR3 nucleotides: TGTGCCAGCAGCTCTAAGGGGTCATCCCCAGCTTTCTTT. This chain connects TRBV7-3 to TRBJ1-1; TRBD1 might be the D (5 bases). Trimming took off 4 bases at V and 10 bases at J, with 16 bases between the two ends. CDR1 is SGHTA and CDR2 is FQGTGA in the germline V gene. The CDR3 extends over 13 amino acids.

The V call is TRBV11-1, the J call TRBJ1-1; D not resolved. Germline-derived CDR1 and CDR2 are SGHAT and FQDESV (reference sequence). The CDR3 has 15 amino acids. V lost 5 bases, J lost 1 base, and 14 bases lay in between. The CDR3 sequence is CASSVGGGRNTEAFF. The CDR3 DNA reads as TGTGCCAGCAGCGTTGGTGGAGGAAGGAACACTGAAGCTTTCTTT. The variable domain in full, with the rest retrieved from reference TRBV11-1 and TRBJ1-1, is EAEVAQSPRYKITEKSQAVAFWCDPISGHATLYWYRQILGQGPELLVQFQDESVVDDSQLPKDRFSAERLKGVDSTLKIQPAELGDSAMYLCASSVGGGRNTEAFFGQGTRLTVV.

The V call is TRBV7-2, the J call TRBJ2-7, with D possibly being TRBD2 (5 bases). This CDR3 comprises 14 residues. V lost 1 base to trimming and J lost 2 bases, with 9 bases between them. Germline lookup yields CDR1 SGHTA and CDR2 FQGNSA. CDR3 bases: TGTGCCAGCAGCTTAGTCCTAGCAACCTACGAGCAGTACTTC. Amino acids: CASSLVLATYEQYF.

The chain recombines TRBV5-5 with TRBJ2-3; 10 bases agree with TRBD1. The CDR3 is made up of 17 amino acids. Germline values: CDR1 SGHKS, CDR2 YYEKEE (reference sequence). Trimming at V came to 4 bases and at J to 1 base, leaving 9 bases not matched to a gene. The CDR3 loop is CASSLLPGTGGTDTQYF. CDR3 nucleotides: TGTGCCAGCAGCCTCCTACCCGGGACAGGGGGCACAGATACGCAGTATTTT.

The chain recombines TRBV3-1 (or the pseudogene TRBV3-2) with TRBJ1-1, with a possible D match to TRBD1 (6 bases). V was cut by 2 bases and J by 8 bases, with 21 bases left in between. The CDR3 contains 16 residues. Germline V gene lookup returns CDR1 LGHDT and CDR2 YNNKEL (reference sequence). The CDR3 DNA follows: TGTGCCAGCAGCCAATTCTTCCCACCACCAGGGGTCGAAGCTTTCTTT. It translates to CASSQFFPPPGVEAFF.

This clone is a singleton in its sample. V gene TRBV5-1 combines with J gene TRBJ2-3; 10 nucleotides line up with TRBD1. V lost 0 bases, J lost 1 base, and 14 bases stayed unmatched. The CDR3 totals 20 residues. Germline CDR1 and CDR2: SGHRS and YFSETQ. CDR3 sequence (DNA): TGCGCCAGCAGCTTGGCTGGGACAGGGGCTTCCATACCGGGCACAGATACGCAGTATTTT. Encoded protein: CASSLAGTGASIPGTDTQYF. The variable domain in full, with the rest retrieved from reference TRBV5-1 and TRBJ2-3, is KAGVTQTPRYLIKTRGQQVTLSCSPISGHRSVSWYQQTPGQGLQFLFEYFSETQRNKGNFPGRFSGRQFSNSRSEMNVSTLELGDSALYLCASSLAGTGASIPGTDTQYFGPGTRLTVL.

This clone was counted a few times. V and J are TRBV2 and TRBJ2-7, with 9 bases identical to TRBD2. Germline trimming cut 7 bases from V and 2 bases from J; bases unmatched to any gene: 6. Germline V gene lookup returns CDR1 SNHLY and CDR2 FYNNEI. The CDR3 is 14 amino acids. This CDR3 reads CASKRAGGTYEQYF. The CDR3 DNA reads TGTGCCAGCAAGAGAGCGGGAGGTACCTACGAGCAGTACTTC.

This chain links TRBV28 with TRBJ1-2; a weak D match, TRBD1 (6 bases). Germline loops: CDR1 MDHEN, CDR2 SYDVKM. Trimming shortened V by 6 bases and J by 9 bases, and 23 bases separated the two germline ends. This CDR3 spans 15 amino acids. The DNA of the CDR3 is TGTGCCAGCAGAACCCCGAGGGGGATAGGGGAACGCTACACCTTC. Translating gives CASRTPRGIGERYTF.

J is TRBJ1-5 and V is TRBV19, with no clear D. Germline V lookup: CDR1 LNHDA, CDR2 SQIVND (reference sequence). The CDR3 covers 14 residues. The V end was cut by 10 bases, the J end by 0 bases, with 13 bases between. CDR3 sequence (DNA): TGTGCCACTAAAGATGATTATAGCAATCAGCCCCAGCATTTT. Its translation: CATKDDYSNQPQHF.

The V and J genes are TRBV6-5 and TRBJ2-5, with 12 positions matching TRBD2. V shed 11 bases and J 4 bases; nucleotides not matched to a gene: 11. Germline V gives CDR1 MNHEY, CDR2 SVGAGI. The CDR3 consists of 15 residues. CDR3 DNA: TGTGCCGGGCATTCGACTAGCGGGAGACGAGAGACCCAGTACTTC. Residues: CAGHSTSGRRETQYF.